The 29 T cell receptor beta chains below were found in one sample sequenced in a study of shared clonotypes between healthy human individuals. The method was immunoSEQ multiplex PCR; TCRdb's version includes in-frame clones alone and lacks a portion of them. The table includes 400,000 to 600,000 clones, over 75% detected once. The sequenced sample was PBMCs. All receptors come from a woman in her forties in good health. Some clones in this sample may be carry-over from other donors' samples.

This sequence joins TRBV4-3 and TRBJ1-2, with a weak D call TRBD1 (5 bases). V was clipped by 4 bases and J by 4 bases, with 22 bases between them. The germline V gene encodes CDR1 LGHNA and CDR2 YSLEER. CDR3 length: 17 amino acids. CDR3 DNA: TGCGCCAGCAGCCCCCGCTGGAAGACAGAGCTAGGCTATGGCTACACCTTC. It is translated as CASSPRWKTELGYGYTF.

In DNA form, the CDR3 reads TGTGCCAGCTCACCAACTACTCTACTAGCGGGACCCGGGGAGACCCAGTACTTC. It encodes CASSPTTLLAGPGETQYF. This chain joins TRBV18 and TRBJ2-5, with 10 bases that match TRBD2. The CDR3 length is 18 residues. Germline V CDR1 and CDR2: KGHSH, LQKENI. Trimming took 2 bases from V and 5 from J; bases not matched to a gene: 14.

The chain uses TRBV5-4 and TRBJ2-5, with D possibly matching TRBD1 (5 bases). This CDR3 contains 15 residues. Trimming stripped 3 bases from V and 5 bases from J, with 17 bases between. The germline gives CDR1 SGHNT, CDR2 YYREEE (reference sequence). CDR3 residues: CASSSRQGMGETQYF. As DNA, the CDR3 is TGTGCCAGCAGCTCGCGGCAGGGAATGGGCGAGACCCAGTACTTC.

This chain joins TRBV5-4 and TRBJ2-5, with TRBD2 matching over 12 bases. V trimming: 4 bases; J trimming: 3 bases; junction bases outside the gene matches: 4. The germline gives CDR1 SGHNT, CDR2 YYREEE (reference sequence). The CDR3 is 15 residues long. The CDR3 coding sequence is TGTGCCAGCAGCCGACTAGCGGGAGTAGAAGAGACCCAGTACTTC. It translates to CASSRLAGVEETQYF.

The genes are TRBV27 and TRBJ2-3; 7 bases are shared with TRBD1. This CDR3 region has 13 residues. Trimming removed 5 bases from V and 6 bases from J; junction bases left unmatched: 5. Germline V gene sequence: CDR1 MNHEY, CDR2 SMNVEV (reference sequence). CDR3 in amino acids: CASSPQTGDTQYF. The CDR3 coding sequence is TGTGCCAGCAGTCCGCAGACAGGGGATACGCAGTATTTT.

The chain recombines TRBV27 with TRBJ2-7; TRBD1 matches 8 bases. CDR1 MNHEY and CDR2 SMNVEV come from the germline V gene (reference sequence). V was clipped by 1 base and J by 2 bases; unmatched bases: 10. The CDR3 sequence is 17 residues long. DNA of the CDR3: TGTGCCAGCAGTTTATACTACCGACAGGGGACAGCCTACGAGCAGTACTTC. Translated: CASSLYYRQGTAYEQYF.

This clone was counted a single time. The V call is TRBV11-2, the J call TRBJ2-5; D is uncertain. The CDR3 length is 14 residues. Per the germline V gene, CDR1 is SGHAT and CDR2 is FQNNGV. Trimming removed 0 bases at V and 6 bases at J, with 11 bases between. The CDR3 bases are TGTGCCAGCAGCTTAGAGCCGACACAGAAGACCCAGTACTTC. This sequence encodes CASSLEPTQKTQYF. The full variable domain, its missing parts supplied by reference TRBV11-2 and TRBJ2-5, is EAGVAQSPRYKIIEKRQSVAFWCNPISGHATLYWYQQILGQGPKLLIQFQNNGVVDDSQLPKDRFSAERLKGVDSTLKIQPAKLEDSAVYLCASSLEPTQKTQYFGPGTRLLVL.

The rearrangement joins TRBV18 to TRBJ2-7; D might be TRBD1 (6 bases). Trimming stripped 1 base from V and 0 bases from J, with 10 bases between. CDR3 length equals 15 residues. Germline CDR1 KGHSH, CDR2 LQKENI. The CDR3 loop reads CASSPRQGSSYEQYF. CDR3 in DNA: TGTGCCAGCTCACCACGGCAGGGGAGCTCCTACGAGCAGTACTTC.

This clone was recorded many times. V usage is TRBV28 and J usage is TRBJ2-3; 10 nucleotides line up with TRBD1. This CDR3 comprises 15 residues. Germline V lookup: CDR1 MDHEN, CDR2 SYDVKM. V lost 3 bases and J lost 2; bases outside the gene matches: 2. CDR3 protein: CASSFGQGVTDTQYF. The DNA for the CDR3 is TGTGCCAGCAGTTTCGGACAGGGGGTCACAGATACGCAGTATTTT.

There are a few counts of this clone. The chain couples TRBV11-2 to TRBJ2-7; no reliable D call. The CDR3 loop spans 15 amino acids. Trimming removed 6 bases at V and 2 bases at J, with 17 bases between. The germline gives CDR1 SGHAT, CDR2 FQNNGV. In DNA form, the CDR3 reads TGTGCCAGCAGTCCCACAAGGCCGATTACCTACGAGCAGTACTTC. This gives the protein CASSPTRPITYEQYF.

The chain carries TRBV19 and TRBJ1-4, with unresolved D. V lost 3 bases and J 12 bases, leaving 8 bases between the germline ends. Germline CDR1 reads LNHDA; CDR2 reads SQIVND (reference sequence). The CDR3 is 11 residues long. The CDR3 DNA is TGTGCCAGTAGTATCGAGAGGGAACTGTTTTTT. Its protein is CASSIERELFF.

This chain links TRBV5-1 with TRBJ1-2; possible D gene TRBD1, 6 bases. V was trimmed by 3 bases and J by 7 bases, leaving 22 bases between them. The CDR3 runs 16 residues. Per the germline V gene, CDR1 is SGHRS and CDR2 is YFSETQ. The CDR3, as DNA: TGCGCCAGCAGCTCAGGAGGGGGGTTTGGAGGTGGTGGCTACACCTTC. Translating gives CASSSGGGFGGGGYTF.

This chain uses TRBV7-9 with TRBJ2-2, with 9 positions matching TRBD2. The trim removed 5 bases at V and 4 bases at J, leaving 11 bases unmatched. This CDR3 region has 17 residues. Looked up from germline, CDR1 is SEHNR and CDR2 is FQNEAQ (reference sequence). CDR3 loop: CASSHINSGSPTGELFF. Written as DNA, the CDR3 is TGTGCCAGCAGCCACATTAATAGCGGGAGCCCCACCGGGGAGCTGTTTTTT.

About this clone itself: Just one base apart from a much larger clone, this may be a read error. The same CDR3 can be traced to other DNA sequences in this sample. The gene calls are TRBV29-1 and TRBJ2-5; tentative D call: TRBD2 (5 bases). The length of the CDR3 is 13 residues. The ends were cut back, 4 bases at V and 5 bases at J, with 14 bases in the middle. CDR1 SQVTM and CDR2 ANQGSEA come from the germline V gene. The DNA for the CDR3 is TGCAGCGTTGCAGAGGGAGCAAGGGAGACCCAGTACTTC. This gives the protein CSVAEGARETQYF. Filled out from reference TRBV29-1 and TRBJ2-5, the complete variable domain reads SAVISQKPSRDICQRGTSLTIQCQVDSQVTMMFWYRQQPGQSLTLIATANQGSEATYESGFVIDKFPISRPNLTFSTLTVSNMSPEDSSIYLCSVAEGARETQYFGPGTRLLVL.

This clone has just one count. This rearrangement joins TRBV28 to TRBJ2-5; 11 bases agree with TRBD2. After removal of 6 bases from V and 3 bases from J, the junction contained 3 bases not matched to a gene. Looked up from germline, CDR1 is MDHEN and CDR2 is SYDVKM. This CDR3 has 14 residues. CDR3 sequence reads: CASRRLAGKETQYF. The DNA of the CDR3 is TGTGCCAGCAGGAGACTAGCGGGAAAAGAGACCCAGTACTTC.

The V call is TRBV2, the J call TRBJ1-1; D is uncertain. Looked up from germline, CDR1 is SNHLY and CDR2 is FYNNEI. The CDR3 spans 16 residues. The ends were cut back, 8 bases at V and 7 bases at J, with 26 bases in the middle. The DNA for the CDR3 is TGTGCCAGCGGAACCCAAGCTACGGACGGATCCCTTGAAGCTTTCTTT. Protein: CASGTQATDGSLEAFF.

The chain links TRBV28 to TRBJ1-1; D gene uncertain. The CDR3 is 13 residues long. Per germline, CDR1 MDHEN and CDR2 SYDVKM. Trimming cost V 3 bases and J 0 bases, with 5 bases left between them. The CDR3 coding sequence is TGTGCCAGCAGTTTTAACTTGAACACTGAAGCTTTCTTT. Its translation: CASSFNLNTEAFF.

In the case of this clone: The limits of the CDR3 on the DNA are not certain, so only TCRdb's listed CDR3 is given. The chain joins TRBV21-1 to TRBJ2-1; whether TRBD2, the table's D call, matches the DNA was not checked. TRBV21-1 is shown as a pseudogene. The CDR3 sequence runs 18 residues, both termini included. The CDR3 is CASSKAKVAGGAYNEQFF.

The genes are TRBV4-1 and TRBJ2-7, with 8 nucleotides matching TRBD1. This CDR3 region has 16 residues. The J segment lost 3 bases and the V segment lost 4 bases, leaving 11 bases of the junction unmatched. CDR1 and CDR2 (germline): MGHRA, YSYEKL. CDR3 loop: CASSPYGGQGIYEQYF. The CDR3, as DNA: TGCGCCAGCAGCCCATATGGAGGACAGGGTATCTACGAGCAGTACTTC.

Concerning this clone itself: This may arise from a read error, as a much more abundant clone is one base away. V and J are TRBV2 and TRBJ2-1; 9 bases align to TRBD2. Per germline, CDR1 SNHLY and CDR2 FYNNEI. Germline trimming cut 4 bases from V and 0 bases from J; bases unmatched to any gene: 1. The CDR3 is 15 residues long. CDR3 sequence: CASSGSGSSYNEQFF. DNA for the CDR3: TGTGCCAGCAGTGGTAGCGGGAGCTCCTACAATGAGCAGTTCTTC.

The chain recombines TRBV6-5 with TRBJ2-1; D is possibly TRBD2 (6 bases). The CDR3 covers 15 residues. Germline-derived CDR1 and CDR2 are MNHEY and SVGAGI. Trimming shortened V by 6 bases and J by 9 bases, and 21 bases separated the two germline ends. CDR3 amino acids: CASREPGLRASEQFF. CDR3 DNA sequence: TGTGCCAGCAGAGAACCGGGACTCCGAGCGAGTGAGCAGTTCTTC.

This clone was recorded a few times. V gene TRBV4-1 combines with J gene TRBJ1-5, with D possibly being TRBD1 (5 bases). With 1 base removed from V and 6 bases from J, the gap between germline ends came to 10 bases. Germline CDR1 is MGHRA and CDR2 is YSYEKL. This CDR3 comprises 14 residues. The CDR3 nucleotides read TGCGCCAGCAGCCAAGTGCAGGGCAGTCAGCCCCAGCATTTT. Protein sequence: CASSQVQGSQPQHF.

This chain connects TRBV4-1 to TRBJ2-3, with D possibly TRBD1 on 5 matching bases. V lost 0 bases and J lost 5, with 21 bases in between. This CDR3 spans 18 amino acids. From germline, CDR1 is MGHRA and CDR2 YSYEKL. In DNA, the CDR3 is TGCGCCAGCAGCCAAGATGTACCAGGGCCAACTGGGGTAGATACGCAGTATTTT. Translation gives CASSQDVPGPTGVDTQYF.

The chain recombines TRBV28 with TRBJ1-4, with a possible D match to TRBD1 (5 bases). Germline lookup yields CDR1 MDHEN and CDR2 SYDVKM. CDR3 size: 15 residues. Trimming removed 4 bases at V and 6 bases at J, with 15 bases between. The CDR3 coding sequence is TGTGCCAGCAGTTACGGACCCGCAGGGTATGAAAAACTGTTTTTT. Its translation is CASSYGPAGYEKLFF.

V usage is TRBV5-1 and J usage is TRBJ2-7, with D tentatively TRBD2 (6 bases). This CDR3 spans 16 amino acids. CDR1 is SGHRS, CDR2 YFSETQ, per germline. V shed 1 base and J shed 5 bases, with 19 bases lying between them. Here the CDR3 DNA reads TGCGCCAGCAGCTTGAGCCGGGGGTCCCTCGAGGACGAGCAGTACTTC. The encoded protein is CASSLSRGSLEDEQYF.

The gene calls are TRBV11-3 and TRBJ2-1, with 9 bases matching TRBD2. The germline CDR1 and CDR2 sequences are SGHNT and YENEEA. With 1 base clipped from V and 4 bases from J, the junction kept 2 bases outside the gene matches. The CDR3 extends over 15 amino acids. The CDR3 bases are TGTGCCAGCAGCTTAGGGACTAGCGCATACAATGAGCAGTTCTTC. Amino acids: CASSLGTSAYNEQFF.

This rearrangement joins TRBV5-1 to TRBJ2-7; the D gene could be TRBD1 or TRBD2 (5 bases each). V dropped 0 bases and J dropped 3 bases, with 13 bases sitting between them. The CDR3 spans 15 residues. Germline loops: CDR1 SGHRS, CDR2 YFSETQ. For the CDR3, the DNA is TGCGCCAGCAGCTTGGGGGGCGGGCAGAACTACGAGCAGTACTTC. It specifies CASSLGGGQNYEQYF.

The rearrangement joins TRBV7-9 to TRBJ1-1; D ambiguous. Trimming pared 4 bases from V and 4 bases from J, leaving 10 bases between. The CDR3 contains 13 residues. The germline CDR1 and CDR2 sequences are SEHNR and FQNEAQ (reference sequence). The CDR3 spells CASSSMASTEAFF. The CDR3 nucleotides are TGTGCCAGCAGCTCGATGGCGTCCACTGAAGCTTTCTTT.

V gene TRBV4-1 combines with J gene TRBJ2-5; 12 bases line up with TRBD2. Germline V gene sequence: CDR1 MGHRA, CDR2 YSYEKL. The length of the CDR3 is 16 residues. With 4 bases clipped from V and 5 bases from J, the junction kept 8 bases outside the gene matches. CDR3 coding DNA: TGCGCCAGCAGCCTAGTGACTAGCGGGAGTTTGGAGACCCAGTACTTC. Translation gives CASSLVTSGSLETQYF.